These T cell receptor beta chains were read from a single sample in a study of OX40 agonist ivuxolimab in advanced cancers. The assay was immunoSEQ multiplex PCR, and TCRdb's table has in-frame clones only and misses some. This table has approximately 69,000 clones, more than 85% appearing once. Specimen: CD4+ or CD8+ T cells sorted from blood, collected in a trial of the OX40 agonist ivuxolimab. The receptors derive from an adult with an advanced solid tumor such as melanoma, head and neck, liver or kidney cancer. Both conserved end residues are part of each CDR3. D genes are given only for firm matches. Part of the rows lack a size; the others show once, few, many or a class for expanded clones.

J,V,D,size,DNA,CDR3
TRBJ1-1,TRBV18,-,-,TGTGCCAGCTCACCATCGGGATTGAACACTGAAGCTTTCTTT,CASSPSGLNTEAFF
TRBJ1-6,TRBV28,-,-,TGTGCCAGCAGTCCAGGGCAGGGGTTTGGATCACCCCTCCACTTT,CASSPGQGFGSPLHF
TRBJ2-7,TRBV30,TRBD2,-,TGTGCCTGGAGCCCAGCGGGAGGGCCTTACGAGCAGTACTTC,CAWSPAGGPYEQYF
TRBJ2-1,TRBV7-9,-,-,TGTGCCAGCAGCTTAGGAGCAACCTACAATGAGCAGTTCTTC,CASSLGATYNEQFF
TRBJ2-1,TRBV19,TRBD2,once,TGTGCCAGTAGTACCCGGACTAGTAGGAACAATGAGCAGTTCTTC,CASSTRTSRNNEQFF
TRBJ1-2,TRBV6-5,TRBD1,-,TGTGCCAGCAGTTACGTGGGACAGGGGAACTATGGCTACACCTTC,CASSYVGQGNYGYTF
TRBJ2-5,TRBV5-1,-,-,TGCGCCAGCAGCCAAACTCGCGTACGGGAGACCCAGTACTTC,CASSQTRVRETQYF
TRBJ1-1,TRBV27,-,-,TGTGCCAGCAGTTTATACAAGTATTCCACTGAAGCTTTCTTT,CASSLYKYSTEAFF
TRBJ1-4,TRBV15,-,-,TGTGCCACCAGCAGACCCCTTGGTCTTAGCTCCGCTGAAAAACTGTTTTTT,CATSRPLGLSSAEKLFF
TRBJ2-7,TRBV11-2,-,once,TGTGCCAGCAGCCTGGACGGGATCTTCTACGAGCAGTACTTC,CASSLDGIFYEQYF
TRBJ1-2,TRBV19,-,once,TGTGCCAGTAGTACGGGTGGGGGCTATGGCTACACCTTC,CASSTGGGYGYTF
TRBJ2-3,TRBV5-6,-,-,TGTGCCAGCAGCGTCCGGGCCACAGATACGCAGTATTTT,CASSVRATDTQYF
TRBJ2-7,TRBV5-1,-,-,TGCGCCAGCAGCTTGGCCGTAGGGCAGGGGAGAGAGCAGTACTTC,CASSLAVGQGREQYF
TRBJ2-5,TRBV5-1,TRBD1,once,TGCGCCAGCAGCTTGGAGGCAGGGGGCTTCCAAGAGACCCAGTACTTC,CASSLEAGGFQETQYF
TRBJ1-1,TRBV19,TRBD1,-,TGTGCCAGTAGTATACAGGGGGCAAGAACTGAAGCTTTCTTT,CASSIQGARTEAFF
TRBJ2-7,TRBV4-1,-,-,TGCGCCAGCAGCGCCCCGGGAGTCTCCTACGAGCAGTACTTC,CASSAPGVSYEQYF
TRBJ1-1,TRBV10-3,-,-,TGTGCCATCAGTGAGTATTCGGATAAGAACACTGAAGCTTTCTTT,CAISEYSDKNTEAFF
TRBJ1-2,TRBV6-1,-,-,TGTGCCAGCAGTGAATTAATTGTGGGCAGGGGATGGGGCTACACCTTC,CASSELIVGRGWGYTF
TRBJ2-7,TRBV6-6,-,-,TGTGCCAGCAGTTACTCGGCCAGGGACGAGCAGTACTTC,CASSYSARDEQYF
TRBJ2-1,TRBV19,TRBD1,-,TGTGCCAGTAGTATCGACAGGGCCTCCTACAATGAGCAGTTCTTC,CASSIDRASYNEQFF
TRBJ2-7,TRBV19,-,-,TGTGCCAGTAGTATCGTGGGGGCCACGTCCTACGAGCAGTACTTC,CASSIVGATSYEQYF
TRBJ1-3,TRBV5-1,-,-,TGCGCCAGCAGCTTGGGGACAACCGACTCTGGAAACACCATATATTTT,CASSLGTTDSGNTIYF
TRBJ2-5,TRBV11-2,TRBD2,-,TGTGCCAGCAGCGCTAGCGGGAGTTCCAAAGAGACCCAGTACTTC,CASSASGSSKETQYF
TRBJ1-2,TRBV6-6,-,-,TGTGCCAGCAGCCAAGGACTGTATGGCTACACCTTC,CASSQGLYGYTF
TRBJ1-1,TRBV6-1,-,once,TGTGCCAGCAGTGAACTGGGCAGGACTGAAGCTTTCTTT,CASSELGRTEAFF
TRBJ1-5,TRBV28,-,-,TGTGCCAGCAGAATAACAGGAAAAAATAGCAATCAGCCCCAGCATTTT,CASRITGKNSNQPQHF
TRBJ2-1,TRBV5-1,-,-,TGCGCCAGCAGCTTGGCGCAGGGAGGAACTTACAATGAGCAGTTCTTC,CASSLAQGGTYNEQFF
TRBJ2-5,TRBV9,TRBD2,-,TGTGCCAGCAGCATCGGGACTAGCGGGAGTTCCATCCAAGAGACCCAGTACTTC,CASSIGTSGSSIQETQYF
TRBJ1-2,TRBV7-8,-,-,TGTGCCAGCAGCTTCCGTGGGGAAGCATCTGGCTACACCTTC,CASSFRGEASGYTF
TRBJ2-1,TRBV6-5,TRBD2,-,TGTGCCAGCAGTTACCTCAGCGGGAGAGGGAATGAGCAGTTCTTC,CASSYLSGRGNEQFF
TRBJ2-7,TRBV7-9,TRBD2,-,TGTGCCAGCAGCTTACGTCTAGCGGGGACCTACGAGCAGTACTTC,CASSLRLAGTYEQYF
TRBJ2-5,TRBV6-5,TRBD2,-,TGTGCCAGCAAGATGACTAGCGGACAAGAGACCCAGTACTTC,CASKMTSGQETQYF
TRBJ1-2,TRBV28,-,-,TGTGCCAGCAGTTCCATATATGGCTACACCTTC,CASSSIYGYTF
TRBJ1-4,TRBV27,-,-,TGTGCCAGCAGCCCGACAAGGAGAAATGAAAAACTGTTTTTT,CASSPTRRNEKLFF
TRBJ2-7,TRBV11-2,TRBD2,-,TGTGCCAGCAGCTTGCTAGCGGGAGGCTCCTACGAGCAGTACTTC,CASSLLAGGSYEQYF
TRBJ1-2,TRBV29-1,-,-,TGCAGCGTTGATTTGGGAGGGGCTAACTATGGCTACACCTTC,CSVDLGGANYGYTF
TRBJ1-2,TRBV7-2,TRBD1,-,TGTGCCAGCAGCCGAGGGGGCACAGGCTATGGCTACACCTTC,CASSRGGTGYGYTF
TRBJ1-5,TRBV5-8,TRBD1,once,TGTGCCAGCAGCTTGTGGGGGACAGGGTTCCCAAAGCCCCAGCATTTT,CASSLWGTGFPKPQHF
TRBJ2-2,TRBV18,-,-,TGTGCCAGCTCACCTTTTAACACCGGGGAGCTGTTTTTT,CASSPFNTGELFF
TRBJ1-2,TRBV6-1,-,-,TGTGCCAGCAGTGAATCAGACAACTATGGCTACACCTTC,CASSESDNYGYTF
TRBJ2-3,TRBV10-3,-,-,TGTGCCATCAGTGAAGGAGCGGCAGATACGCAGTATTTT,CAISEGAADTQYF
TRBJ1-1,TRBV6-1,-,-,TGTGCCAGTTTGACCCTCATGAACACTGAAGCTTTCTTT,CASLTLMNTEAFF
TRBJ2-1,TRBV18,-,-,TGTGCCAGCTCACCGCCTGACCGGGCGGGCGGCAATGAGCAGTTCTTC,CASSPPDRAGGNEQFF
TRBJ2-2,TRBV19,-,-,TGTGCCAGTAGTATCACCGGGGAGCTGTTTTTT,CASSITGELFF
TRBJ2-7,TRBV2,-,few,TGTGCCAGCAGTGTGGTGGAATACGTGCAGTACTTC,CASSVVEYVQYF